The 26 T cell receptor beta chains below were found in one sample sequenced in a study of identical twins. TCRdb called the 5' RACE reads again in MiXCR, with one record for every CDR3 protein. The sample consists of under 300,000 distinct CDR3 sequences, 10% to 15% of them appearing once. The same sample was also used in a study of yellow fever vaccine responses in identical twins.

Sequenced input: memory (CD45RO+) T cells sorted from blood. These receptors were taken from a young woman in good health.

This clonotype was seen more than once but under ten times. V and J are TRBV3-1 and TRBJ2-2, with TRBD2 matching over 9 bases. The CDR3 covers 23 residues. J was trimmed by 3 bases and V by 4 bases; bases with no gene match: 27. Germline V gene lookup returns CDR1 LGHDT and CDR2 YNNKEL (reference sequence). The CDR3 spells CASSPPRVLSGGRALVDTGELFF. CDR3 bases: TGTGCCAGCAGCCCTCCTCGGGTGCTCTCGGGCGGGAGGGCTCTTGTCGACACCGGGGAGCTGTTTTTT.

This clonotype appeared many times. J is TRBJ2-7 and V is TRBV20-1; perhaps TRBD1 as D (5 bases). CDR1 is DFQATT, CDR2 SNEGSKA, per germline (reference sequence). The CDR3 totals 14 residues. V was shortened by 1 base and J by 4 bases, with 14 bases between the two germline ends. In nucleotides, the CDR3 is TGCAGTGCTAGAGTTAGGCAGGGTGGATACGAGCAGTACTTC. Protein: CSARVRQGGYEQYF.

A few counts support this clonotype. The chain links TRBV5-1 to TRBJ1-5; D is ambiguous. The CDR3 runs 13 residues. CDR1 is SGHRS and CDR2 is YFSETQ in the germline V gene. The V gene lost 3 bases and the J gene lost 7 bases, with 11 bases spanning the gap. The CDR3 reads CASSYEPGQPQHF. The CDR3, as DNA: TGCGCCAGCAGCTACGAACCGGGGCAGCCCCAGCATTTT.

The rearrangement links TRBV7-8 to TRBJ2-1, with 9 bases that match TRBD2. The V and J ends lost 2 bases and 8 bases, in that order; junction bases with no gene match: 16. CDR3 size: 18 residues. CDR1 is SGHVS, CDR2 FQNEAQ, per germline. The CDR3 DNA reads as TGTGCCAGCAGCTTAAAATTCAGTTCGGTAGCGGGAGCCTATGAGCAGTTCTTC. Residues: CASSLKFSSVAGAYEQFF.

The J gene is TRBJ2-3, the V gene TRBV12-5; D unclear. The V and J ends lost 1 base and 0 bases respectively, with 2 bases between them. Germline values: CDR1 LGHNT, CDR2 FRNRAP. The CDR3 sequence is 13 residues long. The DNA for the CDR3 is TGTGCTAGTGGTTTGGGGAGCACAGATACGCAGTATTTT. Protein product: CASGLGSTDTQYF.

The chain uses TRBV12-3 or TRBV12-4 and TRBJ2-1; 12 bases map to TRBD2. This CDR3 is built from 16 residues. Trimming took 1 base from V and 10 from J; bases not matched to a gene: 8. DNA of the CDR3: TGTGCCAGCAGTTTAGGGCTAGCGGGAGGGGGCGAAGAGCAGTTCTTC. Protein: CASSLGLAGGGEEQFF.

The table lists this clonotype with a few counts. This chain joins TRBV5-4 and TRBJ2-7; 7 nucleotides match TRBD1. This CDR3 is built from 16 residues. After removal of 4 bases from V and 5 bases from J, the junction contained 15 bases not matched to a gene. Germline V lookup: CDR1 SGHNT, CDR2 YYREEE (reference sequence). The CDR3 nucleotides read TGTGCCAGCAGCCCACAACCCGGACAGGTGATCGACGAGCAGTACTTC. Its protein product is CASSPQPGQVIDEQYF.

The chain carries TRBV5-1 and TRBJ1-1, with unresolved D. Germline loops: CDR1 SGHRS, CDR2 YFSETQ. Between the trimmed V and J ends, which lost 0 bases and 1 base, there was a span of 7 bases. This CDR3 is built from 14 residues. The CDR3: CASSLGSGNTEAFF. The CDR3 region has the DNA TGCGCCAGCAGCTTGGGTTCGGGGAACACTGAAGCTTTCTTT.

This clonotype has only a few counts. The chain recombines TRBV20-1 with TRBJ2-3, with D possibly matching TRBD2 (5 bases). The CDR3 is 15 amino acids. V gave up 2 bases and J gave up 2 bases, with 14 bases separating them. Germline CDR1 reads DFQATT; CDR2 reads SNEGSKA (reference sequence). The CDR3 region has the DNA TGCAGTGCTAGACCCCGCGGGCAAAACACAGATACGCAGTATTTT. Its protein product is CSARPRGQNTDTQYF.

This clonotype was counted a few times. This chain links TRBV21-1 with TRBJ2-5; the table calls TRBD1, which could not be checked here. TRBV21-1 is a listed pseudogene. The length of the CDR3 is 17 residues. The CDR3 sequence: CASSKVATRGAQETQYF. CDR3 nucleotide sequence: TGTGCCAGCAGCAAAGTGGCGACGCGGGGGGCGCAAGAGACCCAGTACTTC.

The chain couples TRBV7-2 to TRBJ2-3; 14 nucleotides agree with TRBD2. The CDR3 runs to 17 residues. The germline V gene has CDR1 SGHTA and CDR2 FQGNSA. With V trimmed by 4 bases and J by 4 bases, 7 bases remained unmatched. The CDR3 DNA reads as TGTGCCAGCAGCTCCGGGACTAGCGGGAGTTCCCCAGATACGCAGTATTTT. Residues: CASSSGTSGSSPDTQYF.

There are a few counts of this clonotype. The chain carries TRBV12-3 or TRBV12-4 and TRBJ1-5, with 11 positions matching TRBD1. With 5 bases clipped from V and 4 bases from J, the junction kept 7 bases outside the gene matches. The length of the CDR3 is 16 residues. The CDR3 sequence is CASSPRDRGSNQPQHF. CDR3 DNA: TGTGCCAGCAGTCCCAGGGACAGGGGGTCAAATCAGCCCCAGCATTTT.

The table lists this clonotype with many counts. The rearrangement uses TRBV7-9 and TRBJ2-7; 8 bases map to TRBD1. This CDR3 is 14 amino acids long. The junction had 9 bases not matched to a gene; V was cut back by 5 bases and J by 6 bases. CDR1 and CDR2 from the germline V gene are SEHNR and FQNEAQ (reference sequence). CDR3 region: CASSQGQVRGEQYF. CDR3 nucleotides: TGTGCCAGCAGCCAGGGACAGGTTAGGGGCGAGCAGTACTTC. Drawing the rest from reference TRBV7-9 and TRBJ2-7, the complete variable domain is DTGVSQNPRHKITKRGQNVTFRCDPISEHNRLYWYRQTLGQGPEFLTYFQNEAQLEKSRLLSDRFSAERPKGSFSTLEIQRTEQGDSAMYLCASSQGQVRGEQYFGPGTRLTVT.

This rearrangement joins TRBV14 to TRBJ2-7; a weak D match, TRBD1 (5 bases). CDR1 is SGHDN, CDR2 FVKESK, per germline. V was pared by 0 bases and J by 6 bases, with 21 bases between. CDR3 length equals 17 residues. CDR3 coding DNA: TGTGCCAGCAGCCAAGATTATTCCAGGGTAGGGGTCTGCGAGCAGTACTTC. This codes for CASSQDYSRVGVCEQYF.

This clonotype was seen more than once but under ten times. The CDR3 region is CASSLDPPGLAGGPQETQYF. DNA for the CDR3: TGCGCCAGCAGCTTGGACCCCCCGGGACTAGCGGGAGGACCCCAAGAGACCCAGTACTTC. The chain couples TRBV5-1 to TRBJ2-5, with 15 positions matching TRBD2. Germline V lookup: CDR1 SGHRS, CDR2 YFSETQ. The CDR3 sequence is 20 residues long. The V and J ends lost 0 bases and 1 base, in that order; junction bases with no gene match: 10. The complete variable domain, with remaining parts taken from reference TRBV5-1 and TRBJ2-5, reads KAGVTQTPRYLIKTRGQQVTLSCSPISGHRSVSWYQQTPGQGLQFLFEYFSETQRNKGNFPGRFSGRQFSNSRSEMNVSTLELGDSALYLCASSLDPPGLAGGPQETQYFGPGTRLLVL.

In its sample, this clonotype was seen many times. The junction departs from the called germline gene at one end, perhaps through a read error. J is TRBJ2-1 and V is TRBV12-3 or TRBV12-4, with TRBD2 matching over 10 bases. This CDR3 contains 11 residues. The CDR3 reads CASSSGLAGDF. The CDR3 coding sequence is TGTGCCAGCAGTTCCGGCCTAGCGGGAGACTTC.

This clonotype was seen many times. The chain recombines TRBV6-1 with TRBJ2-7; TRBD2 agrees at 13 bases. Trimming at V came to 7 bases and at J to 2 bases, leaving 2 bases not matched to a gene. Germline CDR1 and CDR2: MNHNS and SASEGT. The CDR3 consists of 14 residues. The CDR3 loop reads CASKTSGRPYEQYF. The CDR3 nucleotides are TGTGCCAGCAAGACTAGCGGGAGGCCCTACGAGCAGTACTTC.

This chain joins TRBV7-2 and TRBJ2-2; D is undetermined. Deletions cut 5 bases from V and 0 bases from J, with 7 bases between. The germline CDR1 and CDR2 sequences are SGHTA and FQGNSA. This CDR3 has 14 residues. CDR3 sequence (DNA): TGTGCCAGCAGCCCGCAGGCGAACACCGGGGAGCTGTTTTTT. This codes for CASSPQANTGELFF.

This clonotype was seen at least ten times. This chain links TRBV5-1 with TRBJ2-5, with D possibly matching TRBD2 (6 bases). Trimming cost V 2 bases and J 1 base, with 12 bases left between them. The CDR3 covers 15 residues. CDR1 is SGHRS and CDR2 is YFSETQ in the germline V gene. The CDR3 region has the DNA TGCGCCAGCAGCTTTACCGGGGGAACCCAAGAGACCCAGTACTTC. Protein product: CASSFTGGTQETQYF.

The chain recombines TRBV12-3 or TRBV12-4 with TRBJ1-5; a possible D gene is TRBD1 (5 bases). The CDR3 runs to 14 residues. The V end was cut by 6 bases, the J end by 9 bases, with 18 bases between. For the CDR3, the DNA is TGTGCCAGCAGCTCCGGGACTCCAGTTTGGCCCCAGCATTTT. Translating it yields CASSSGTPVWPQHF.

V and J are TRBV12-3 or TRBV12-4 and TRBJ2-1; 10 bases are shared with TRBD2. V lost 2 bases, J lost 8 bases, and 9 bases stayed unmatched. This CDR3 has 16 amino acids. The chain's CDR3 is CASSLHPSGSLDEQFF. The CDR3 nucleotides are TGTGCCAGCAGTTTACATCCTAGCGGGAGTTTAGATGAGCAGTTCTTC.

This clonotype was detected many times. This chain links TRBV7-3 with TRBJ2-1, with D perhaps TRBD2 (6 bases). The CDR3 contains 12 residues. V was cut by 6 bases and J by 7 bases, with 10 bases left in between. Germline V gene sequence: CDR1 SGHTA, CDR2 FQGTGA. The CDR3 coding sequence is TGTGCCAGCAGTCAGAGCGGGAATGAGCAGTTCTTC. Its protein product is CASSQSGNEQFF.

The V gene is TRBV2, the J gene TRBJ2-3; no firm D call. Germline CDR1 SNHLY, CDR2 FYNNEI. The germline V and J ends were trimmed by 7 bases and 1 base, with 12 bases remaining between them. The CDR3 has 14 amino acids. As DNA, the CDR3 is TGTGCCAGCAATCCGGACCGCCGCACAGATACGCAGTATTTT. It is translated as CASNPDRRTDTQYF.

The chain employs TRBV9 and TRBJ1-5; no reliable D call. Per the germline V gene, CDR1 is SGDLS and CDR2 is YYNGEE. The CDR3 totals 14 residues. Trimming left V 4 bases short and J 5 bases short, with 13 bases between. The CDR3 sequence is CASSPYGGHQPQHF. The CDR3 nucleotides read TGTGCCAGCAGCCCTTACGGAGGGCATCAGCCCCAGCATTTT.

This chain links TRBV20-1 with TRBJ1-6; D possibly corresponds to TRBD1 (5 bases). V was cut by 3 bases and J by 9 bases, with 15 bases left in between. The CDR3 length is 14 residues. Germline CDR1 DFQATT, CDR2 SNEGSKA (reference sequence). The CDR3 is CSASPTRGGSPLHF. DNA for the CDR3: TGCAGTGCTAGTCCCACCCGGGGGGGTTCACCCCTCCACTTT.

This clonotype was seen more than once but under ten times. The chain carries TRBV28 and TRBJ2-7; D may be TRBD1 or TRBD2 (5 bases each). CDR3 length: 14 residues. V gave up 8 bases and J gave up 2 bases, with 16 bases separating them. Looked up from germline, CDR1 is MDHEN and CDR2 is SYDVKM. The CDR3 here is CASLTGHRPYEQYF. CDR3 DNA: TGTGCCAGCCTCACGGGGCACCGGCCCTACGAGCAGTACTTC. The full variable domain, its missing parts supplied by reference TRBV28 and TRBJ2-7, is DVKVTQSSRYLVKRTGEKVFLECVQDMDHENMFWYRQDPGLGLRLIYFSYDVKMKEKGDIPEGYSVSREKKERFSLILESASTNQTSMYLCASLTGHRPYEQYFGPGTRLTVT.